Sequencing of this TCR beta chain was carried out in a study of T cells after yellow fever vaccination. A word on this clonotype: No antigen is known for it.

The CDR3 totals 14 residues. The ends lost 6 bases at V and 3 bases at J; junction bases unmatched: 7. Germline V gene lookup returns CDR1 SGHTA and CDR2 FQGNSA. Template switching by 5'RACE produced TCR cDNA, adding a universal primer site and UMIs. TCRdb re-called the 5' RACE reads through MiXCR, storing one row per CDR3 protein. The sample includes 300,000 or so distinct CDR3 sequences, roughly 6.8% of them seen just once. Study results and caveats: The study noted that FACS-sorted repertoires could contain abundant clonotypes contaminating from the bulk population. Post-booster repertoires contained most primary-vaccination clones again (96% CD4, about 90% CD8). Weaker overall was a secondary response that nonetheless peaked faster, on day 5 versus 15.

Specimen: PBMCs, collected approximately 40 days after the first yellow fever vaccination. This receptor was taken from a man aged 18 to 30 who received the YFV17D yellow fever vaccine. The chain joins TRBV7-2 to TRBJ1-2; TRBD1 matches 7 bases. DNA for the CDR3: TGTGCCAGCAGGTCTCAGGGGGGGGACTATGGCTACACCTTC. Its protein is CASRSQGGDYGYTF.